This record covers a single T cell receptor beta chain. The junction and the germline gene differ at one end; a read error may be behind it. Per the study methods: Amplifying reference gene primers gave estimates of nucleated cell counts. Produced via immunoSEQ multiplex PCR; TCRdb's table is partial and in-frame only. The D gene and trimming were derived from the DNA, and the V and J assignments and clone size from that table. The sample holds tens of thousands of clones, more than 65% seen once. This record comes from a study of blood T cell repertoires in COVID-19. On the study more broadly: The study drew acute and convalescent COVID-19 samples from the United States, Italy and Spain. The analysed material was cDNA or gDNA that came from T cells, B-cell-depleted T cells, or PBMCs.

What was sequenced was peripheral blood. The receptor was derived from an elderly woman with active or convalescent COVID-19.

The CDR3 DNA reads as TGTGCCAGCAGCCCAGGGATTTTAATTTTCGGGGGGGGCACAAATACGCAGTATTTT. It translates to CASSPGILIFGGGTNTQYF. The genes are TRBV3-1 (or the pseudogene TRBV3-2) and TRBJ2-3; 8 bases align to TRBD2. Germline assignment: CDR1 LGHDT and CDR2 YNNKEL (reference sequence). The CDR3 contains 19 residues.